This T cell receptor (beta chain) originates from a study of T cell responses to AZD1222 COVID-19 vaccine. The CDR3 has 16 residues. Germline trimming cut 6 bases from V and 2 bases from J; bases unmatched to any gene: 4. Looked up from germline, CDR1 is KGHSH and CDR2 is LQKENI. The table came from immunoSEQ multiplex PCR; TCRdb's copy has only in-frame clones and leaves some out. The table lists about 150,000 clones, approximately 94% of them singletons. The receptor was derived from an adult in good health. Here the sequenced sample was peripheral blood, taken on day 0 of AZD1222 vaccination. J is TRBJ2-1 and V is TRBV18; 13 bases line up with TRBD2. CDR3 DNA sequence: TGTGCCAGCTCTCCCGGACTAGCGGGGGCCTACAATGAGCAGTTCTTC. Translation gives CASSPGLAGAYNEQFF.